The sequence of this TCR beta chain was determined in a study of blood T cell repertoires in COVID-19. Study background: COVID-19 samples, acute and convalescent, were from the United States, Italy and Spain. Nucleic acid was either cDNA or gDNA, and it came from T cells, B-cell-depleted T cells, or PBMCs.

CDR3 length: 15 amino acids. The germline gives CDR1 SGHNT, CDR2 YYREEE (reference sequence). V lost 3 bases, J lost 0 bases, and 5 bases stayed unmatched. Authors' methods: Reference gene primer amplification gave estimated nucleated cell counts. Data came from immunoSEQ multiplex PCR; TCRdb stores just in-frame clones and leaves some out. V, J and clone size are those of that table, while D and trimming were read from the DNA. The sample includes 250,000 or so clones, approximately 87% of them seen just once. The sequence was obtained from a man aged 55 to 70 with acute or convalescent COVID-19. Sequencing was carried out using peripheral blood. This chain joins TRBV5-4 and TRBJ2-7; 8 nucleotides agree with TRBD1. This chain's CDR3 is CASSSGQASSYEQYF. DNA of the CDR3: TGTGCCAGCAGCTCGGGACAGGCGAGCTCCTACGAGCAGTACTTC.